This T cell receptor (beta chain) was identified in a study of HIV-infected patients and healthy controls. Trimming took 2 bases from V and 4 from J, leaving 10 bases between them. Per the germline V gene, CDR1 is SGHTA and CDR2 is FQGNSA. The CDR3 length is 14 residues. From the 5' RACE reads, TCRdb called clonotypes with MiXCR, one entry per CDR3 protein. The sample shows about 64,000 distinct CDR3 sequences, about 19% of them seen only once. The genes are TRBV7-2 and TRBJ2-3; unclear D gene. The clonotype comes from a human donor in good health. The source material was CD4+ T cells from blood. The CDR3 nucleotides read TGTGCCAGCAGCTTATGGGCTAGGCCAGATACGCAGTATTTT. As protein: CASSLWARPDTQYF.